This T cell receptor (beta chain) was sequenced for a study of early T cells in non-severe SARS-CoV-2 infection. Study in general: Sequenced material consisted of bulk RNA (from unsorted whole blood), and chains were unpaired.

General study points: Lookups in VDJdb leaned toward anti-spike CD8 responses and missed private and CD4 specificities.

Tagging with unique molecular identifiers was applied to individual cDNA molecules. TCRdb reprocessed the 5' RACE reads via MiXCR and lists one record per CDR3 protein. The sample yields nearly 80,000 distinct CDR3 sequences, around 13% seen once. Germline loops: CDR1 ENHRY, CDR2 SYGVKD. The V end lost 0 bases, the J end lost 5 bases, and 10 bases lay between the germline ends. CDR3 length: 14 amino acids. A word on this clonotype: What it binds is unknown.

Input material: whole blood. The receptor was isolated from an adult who was a healthcare worker with PCR-confirmed SARS-CoV-2 infection or an uninfected control (not recorded which). The chain links TRBV10-3 to TRBJ1-2, with D possibly matching TRBD1 (5 bases). The CDR3 sequence: CAISESGGRYGYTF. In nucleotides, the CDR3 is TGTGCCATCAGTGAGTCGGGGGGACGATATGGCTACACCTTC.